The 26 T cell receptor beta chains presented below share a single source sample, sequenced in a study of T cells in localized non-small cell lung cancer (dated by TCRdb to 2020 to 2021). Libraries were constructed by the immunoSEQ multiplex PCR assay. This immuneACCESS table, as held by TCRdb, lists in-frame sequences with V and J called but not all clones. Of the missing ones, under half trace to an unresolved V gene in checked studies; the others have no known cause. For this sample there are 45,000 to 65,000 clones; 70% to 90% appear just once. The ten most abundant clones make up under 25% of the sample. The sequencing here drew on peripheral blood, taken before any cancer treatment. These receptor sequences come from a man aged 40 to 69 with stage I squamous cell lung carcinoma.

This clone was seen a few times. CDR3 residues: CASSWSEDLTDTQYF. The CDR3 nucleotides read TGTGCCAGCAGTTGGTCCGAGGACCTCACAGATACGCAGTATTTT. The V call is TRBV27, the J call TRBJ2-3; D gene unclear. The V end lost 4 bases, the J end lost 2 bases, and 13 bases lay between the germline ends. Germline V gives CDR1 MNHEY, CDR2 SMNVEV (reference sequence). This CDR3 has 15 residues.

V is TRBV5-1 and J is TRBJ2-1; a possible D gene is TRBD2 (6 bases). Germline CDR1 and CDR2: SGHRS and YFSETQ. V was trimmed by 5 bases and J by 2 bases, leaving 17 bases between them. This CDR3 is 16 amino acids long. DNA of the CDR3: TGCGCCAGCAGTTCCCGGGACTTCTTCCCCTACAATGAGCAGTTCTTC. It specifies CASSSRDFFPYNEQFF.

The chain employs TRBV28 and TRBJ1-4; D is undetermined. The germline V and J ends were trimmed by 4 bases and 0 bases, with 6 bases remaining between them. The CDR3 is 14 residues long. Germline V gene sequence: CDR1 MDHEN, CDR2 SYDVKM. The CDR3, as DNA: TGTGCCAGCAGTTCCGGTGCAACTAATGAAAAACTGTTTTTT. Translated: CASSSGATNEKLFF.

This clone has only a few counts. The chain's CDR3 is CASSQETGREIETQYF. CDR3 DNA: TGTGCCAGCAGCCAAGAGACAGGGAGGGAGATAGAGACCCAGTACTTC. This sequence joins TRBV14 and TRBJ2-5; D tentatively fits TRBD1 or TRBD2 (7 bases each). This CDR3 is 16 amino acids long. From germline, CDR1 is SGHDN and CDR2 FVKESK. V shed 0 bases and J shed 4 bases, with 15 bases lying between them.

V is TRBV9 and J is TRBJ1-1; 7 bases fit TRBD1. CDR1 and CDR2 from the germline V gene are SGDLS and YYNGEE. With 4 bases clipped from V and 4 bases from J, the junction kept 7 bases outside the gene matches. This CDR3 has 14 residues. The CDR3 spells CASSLTGDGTEAFF. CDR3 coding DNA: TGTGCCAGCAGCCTCACAGGGGACGGCACTGAAGCTTTCTTT.

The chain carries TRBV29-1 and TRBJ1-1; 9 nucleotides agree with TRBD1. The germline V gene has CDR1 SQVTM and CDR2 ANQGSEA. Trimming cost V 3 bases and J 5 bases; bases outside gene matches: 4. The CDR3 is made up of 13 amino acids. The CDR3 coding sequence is TGCAGCGTTGATAGGACAGGGGTAACTGAAGCTTTCTTT. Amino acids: CSVDRTGVTEAFF. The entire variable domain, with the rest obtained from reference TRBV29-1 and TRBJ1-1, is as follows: SAVISQKPSRDICQRGTSLTIQCQVDSQVTMMFWYRQQPGQSLTLIATANQGSEATYESGFVIDKFPISRPNLTFSTLTVSNMSPEDSSIYLCSVDRTGVTEAFFGQGTRLTVV.

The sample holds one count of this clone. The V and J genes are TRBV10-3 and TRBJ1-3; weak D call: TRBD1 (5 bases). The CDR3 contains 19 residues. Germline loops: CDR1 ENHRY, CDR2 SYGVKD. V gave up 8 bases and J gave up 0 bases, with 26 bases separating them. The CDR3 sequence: CAIGGGVPSPGSSGNTIYF. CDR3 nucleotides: TGTGCCATCGGGGGGGGAGTCCCGTCCCCTGGGAGCTCTGGAAACACCATATATTTT.

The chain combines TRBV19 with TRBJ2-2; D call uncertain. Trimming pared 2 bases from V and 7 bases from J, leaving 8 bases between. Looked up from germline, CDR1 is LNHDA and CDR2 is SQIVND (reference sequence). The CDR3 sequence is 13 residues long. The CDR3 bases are TGTGCCAGTAGTATAAACAAGGTCGGGGAGCTGTTTTTT. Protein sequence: CASSINKVGELFF.

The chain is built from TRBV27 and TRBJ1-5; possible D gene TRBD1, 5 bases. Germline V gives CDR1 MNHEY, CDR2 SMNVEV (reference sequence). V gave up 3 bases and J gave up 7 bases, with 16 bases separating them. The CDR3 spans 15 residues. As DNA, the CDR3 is TGTGCCAGCAGTTTGCTCCGAGGGGTAGGGCAGCCCCAGCATTTT. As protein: CASSLLRGVGQPQHF.

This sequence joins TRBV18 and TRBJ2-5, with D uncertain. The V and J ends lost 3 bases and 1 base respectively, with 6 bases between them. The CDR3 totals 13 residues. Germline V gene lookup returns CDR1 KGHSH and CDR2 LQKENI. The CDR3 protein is CASSPVGQETQYF. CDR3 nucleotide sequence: TGTGCCAGCTCACCGGTCGGCCAAGAGACCCAGTACTTC.

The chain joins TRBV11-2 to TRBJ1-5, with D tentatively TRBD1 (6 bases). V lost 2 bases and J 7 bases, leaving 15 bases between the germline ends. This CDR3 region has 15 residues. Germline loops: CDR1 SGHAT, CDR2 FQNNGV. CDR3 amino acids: CASSLTGSGEQPQHF. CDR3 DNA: TGTGCCAGCAGCTTAACAGGGTCCGGGGAGCAGCCCCAGCATTTT. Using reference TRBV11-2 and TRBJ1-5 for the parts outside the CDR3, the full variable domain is EAGVAQSPRYKIIEKRQSVAFWCNPISGHATLYWYQQILGQGPKLLIQFQNNGVVDDSQLPKDRFSAERLKGVDSTLKIQPAKLEDSAVYLCASSLTGSGEQPQHFGDGTRLSIL.

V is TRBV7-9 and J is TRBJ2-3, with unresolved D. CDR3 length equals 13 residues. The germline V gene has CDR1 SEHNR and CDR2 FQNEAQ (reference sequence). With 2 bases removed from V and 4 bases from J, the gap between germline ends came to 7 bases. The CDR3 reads CASSLTVADTQYF. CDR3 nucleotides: TGTGCCAGCAGCTTAACAGTGGCAGATACGCAGTATTTT.

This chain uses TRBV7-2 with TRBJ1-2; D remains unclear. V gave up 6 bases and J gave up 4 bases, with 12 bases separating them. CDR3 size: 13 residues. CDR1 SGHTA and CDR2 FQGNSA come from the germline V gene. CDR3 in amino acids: CASSPSDGYGYTF. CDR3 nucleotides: TGTGCCAGCAGTCCCAGTGACGGCTATGGCTACACCTTC. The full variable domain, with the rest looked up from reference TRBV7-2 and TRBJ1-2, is GAGVSQSPSNKVTEKGKDVELRCDPISGHTALYWYRQSLGQGLEFLIYFQGNSAPDKSGLPSDRFSAERTGGSVSTLTIQRTQQEDSAVYLCASSPSDGYGYTFGSGTRLTVV.

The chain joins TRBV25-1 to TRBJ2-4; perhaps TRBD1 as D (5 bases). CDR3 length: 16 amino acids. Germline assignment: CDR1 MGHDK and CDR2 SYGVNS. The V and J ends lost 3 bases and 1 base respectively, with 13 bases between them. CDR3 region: CASSDGPQGAKNIQYF. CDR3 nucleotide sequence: TGTGCCAGCAGTGATGGCCCCCAGGGCGCCAAAAACATTCAGTACTTC.

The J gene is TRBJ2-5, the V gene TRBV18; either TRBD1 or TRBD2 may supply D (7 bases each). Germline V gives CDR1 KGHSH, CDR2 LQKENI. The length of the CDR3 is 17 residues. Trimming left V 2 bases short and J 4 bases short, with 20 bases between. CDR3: CASSPAYSSGGGETQYF. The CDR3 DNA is TGTGCCAGCTCACCAGCCTACTCGTCAGGGGGGGGAGAGACCCAGTACTTC.

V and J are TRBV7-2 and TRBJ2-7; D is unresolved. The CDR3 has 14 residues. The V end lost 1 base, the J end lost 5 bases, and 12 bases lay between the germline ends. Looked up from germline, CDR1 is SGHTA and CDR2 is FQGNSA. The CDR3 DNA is TGTGCCAGCAGCTTAGTGGCTGAGTTTGACGAGCAGTACTTC. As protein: CASSLVAEFDEQYF. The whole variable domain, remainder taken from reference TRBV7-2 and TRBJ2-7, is GAGVSQSPSNKVTEKGKDVELRCDPISGHTALYWYRQSLGQGLEFLIYFQGNSAPDKSGLPSDRFSAERTGGSVSTLTIQRTQQEDSAVYLCASSLVAEFDEQYFGPGTRLTVT.

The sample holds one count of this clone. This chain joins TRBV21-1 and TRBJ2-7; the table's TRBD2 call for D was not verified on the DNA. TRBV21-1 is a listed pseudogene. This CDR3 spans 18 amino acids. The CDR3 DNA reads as TGTGCCAGCAGCCCCCGAGGAACCCCGTTAACTACCCCCTACGAGCAGTACTTC. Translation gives CASSPRGTPLTTPYEQYF.

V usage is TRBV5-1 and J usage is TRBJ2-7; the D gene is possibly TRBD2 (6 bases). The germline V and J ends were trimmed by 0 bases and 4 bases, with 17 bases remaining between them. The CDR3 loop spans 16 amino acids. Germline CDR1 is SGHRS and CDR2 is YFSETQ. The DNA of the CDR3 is TGCGCCAGCAGCTTGGTTGGGGGAGGTTCCTTATACGAGCAGTACTTC. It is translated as CASSLVGGGSLYEQYF.

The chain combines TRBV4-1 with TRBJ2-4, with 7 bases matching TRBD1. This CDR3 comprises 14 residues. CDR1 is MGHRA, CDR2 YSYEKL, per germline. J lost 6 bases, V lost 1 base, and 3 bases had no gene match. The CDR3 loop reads CASSQGDRLNIQYF. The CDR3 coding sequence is TGCGCCAGCAGCCAAGGGGACAGATTAAACATTCAGTACTTC.

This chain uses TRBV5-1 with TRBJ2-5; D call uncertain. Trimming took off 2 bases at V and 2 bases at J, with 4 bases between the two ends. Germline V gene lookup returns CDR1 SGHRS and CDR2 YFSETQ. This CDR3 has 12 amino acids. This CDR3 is CASSFEQETQYF. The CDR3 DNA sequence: TGCGCCAGCAGCTTTGAACAAGAGACCCAGTACTTC.

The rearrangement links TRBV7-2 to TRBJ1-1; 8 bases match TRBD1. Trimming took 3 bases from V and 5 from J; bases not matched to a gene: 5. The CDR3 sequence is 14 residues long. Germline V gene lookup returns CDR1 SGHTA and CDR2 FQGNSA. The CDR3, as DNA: TGTGCCAGCAGCTTCAGGGGGCGAGGGACTGAAGCTTTCTTT. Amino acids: CASSFRGRGTEAFF.

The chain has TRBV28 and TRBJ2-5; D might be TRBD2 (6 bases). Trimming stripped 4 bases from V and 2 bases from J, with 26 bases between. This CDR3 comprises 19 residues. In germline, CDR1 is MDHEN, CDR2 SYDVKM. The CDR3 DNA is TGTGCCAGCAGTTCAACCACCTTACGGCTAGCGTTTGAACAAGAGACCCAGTACTTC. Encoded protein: CASSSTTLRLAFEQETQYF. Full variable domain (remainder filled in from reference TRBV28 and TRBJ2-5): DVKVTQSSRYLVKRTGEKVFLECVQDMDHENMFWYRQDPGLGLRLIYFSYDVKMKEKGDIPEGYSVSREKKERFSLILESASTNQTSMYLCASSSTTLRLAFEQETQYFGPGTRLLVL.

The DNA of the CDR3 is TGTGCCAGCAGCCAAGTAACCTCTGCTGGAAACACCATATATTTT. Amino acid sequence: CASSQVTSAGNTIYF. The chain recombines TRBV4-2 with TRBJ1-3, with no clear D. Trimming pared 1 base from V and 2 bases from J, leaving 9 bases between. Per the germline V gene, CDR1 is LGHNA and CDR2 is YNFKEQ. This CDR3 comprises 15 residues.

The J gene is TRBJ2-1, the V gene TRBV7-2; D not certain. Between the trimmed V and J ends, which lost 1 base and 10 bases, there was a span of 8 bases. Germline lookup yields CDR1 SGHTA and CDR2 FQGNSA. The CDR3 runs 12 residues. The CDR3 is CASSLELREQFF. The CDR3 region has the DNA TGTGCCAGCAGCTTAGAATTACGGGAGCAGTTCTTC. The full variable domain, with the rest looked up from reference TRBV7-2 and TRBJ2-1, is GAGVSQSPSNKVTEKGKDVELRCDPISGHTALYWYRQSLGQGLEFLIYFQGNSAPDKSGLPSDRFSAERTGGSVSTLTIQRTQQEDSAVYLCASSLELREQFFGPGTRLTVL.

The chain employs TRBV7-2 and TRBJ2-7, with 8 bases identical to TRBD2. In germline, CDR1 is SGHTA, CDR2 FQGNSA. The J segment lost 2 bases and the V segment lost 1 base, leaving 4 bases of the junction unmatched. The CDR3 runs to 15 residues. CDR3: CASSLVREGAYEQYF. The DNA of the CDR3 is TGTGCCAGCAGCTTAGTTCGGGAGGGTGCCTACGAGCAGTACTTC.

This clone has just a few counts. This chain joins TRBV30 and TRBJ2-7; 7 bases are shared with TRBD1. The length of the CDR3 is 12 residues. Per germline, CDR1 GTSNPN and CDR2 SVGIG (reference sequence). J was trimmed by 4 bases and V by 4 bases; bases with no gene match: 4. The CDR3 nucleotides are TGTGCCTGGAACAGGGGAGATTACGAGCAGTACTTC. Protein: CAWNRGDYEQYF.